A selection of T cell receptor beta chains follows, all from one sample in a study of T-cell memory formation after mild COVID-19. Each CDR3 protein gets one entry after TCRdb re-called the 5' RACE reads with MiXCR. Among 85,000 to 130,000 distinct CDR3 sequences, approximately 13% were seen once, and the ten largest hold 25% to 35%. The specimen sequenced was PBMCs or a T cell subset sorted from them (not recorded which). The origin of the receptors is an adult woman who had mild COVID-19 (a few samples of this study predate the infection). Cell type and time point are not known. CDR3s include the opening cysteine and the closing phenylalanine or tryptophan. A D gene is named only where the DNA matches it firmly. The size field is filled for only some rows; it gives once, few, many or a size class.

CDR3	DNA	size	D	J	V
CASGLEGMAGELFF	TGTGCCAGCGGATTGGAGGGGATGGCCGGGGAGCTGTTTTTT	.	.	TRBJ2-2	TRBV12-3/TRBV12-4
CASSRDRVGYTF	TGTGCCAGCAGCCGGGACAGGGTTGGCTACACCTTC	.	TRBD1	TRBJ1-2	TRBV7-9
CASSESGANVLTF	TGTGCCAGCAGTGAGTCCGGGGCCAACGTCCTGACTTTC	.	.	TRBJ2-6	TRBV25-1
CSARDLRNHTGELFF	TGCAGTGCTAGAGATCTCCGGAATCACACCGGGGAGCTGTTTTTT	few	.	TRBJ2-2	TRBV20-1
CASSRTGAVNTGELFF	TGTGCCAGCAGTCGGACAGGGGCCGTAAACACCGGGGAGCTGTTTTTT	.	TRBD1	TRBJ2-2	TRBV12-3/TRBV12-4
CSVAHLAGGGINEQFF	TGCAGCGTTGCCCATCTGGCGGGAGGGGGGATAAATGAGCAGTTCTTC	.	TRBD2	TRBJ2-1	TRBV29-1
CASSPYAGTPIYEQYF	TGCGCCAGCAGCCCTTACGCCGGGACACCGATCTACGAGCAGTACTTC	few	.	TRBJ2-7	TRBV4-1
CASSASGGPTGELFF	TGTGCCAGCAGCGCTAGCGGGGGGCCCACCGGGGAGCTGTTTTTT	.	TRBD2	TRBJ2-2	TRBV9
CASSFQGVQETQYF	TGTGCCAGCAGTTTCCAGGGGGTACAAGAGACCCAGTACTTC	.	TRBD1	TRBJ2-5	TRBV28
CSVLSSSYNEQFF	TGCAGCGTTCTCTCAAGCTCCTACAATGAGCAGTTCTTC	few	.	TRBJ2-1	TRBV29-1
CSVEGSAGNTIYF	TGCAGCGTTGAGGGGTCCGCTGGAAACACCATATATTTT	few	.	TRBJ1-3	TRBV29-1
CASSLNIDQPQHF	TGTGCCAGCAGCTTAAATATCGATCAGCCCCAGCATTTT	few	.	TRBJ1-5	TRBV7-9
CAISESRGSDTQYF	TGTGCCATCAGTGAGTCGAGGGGTTCAGATACGCAGTATTTT	many	.	TRBJ2-3	TRBV10-3
CSVEGVKSSYNEQFF	TGCAGCGTTGAAGGAGTCAAAAGCTCCTACAATGAGCAGTTCTTC	few	.	TRBJ2-1	TRBV29-1
CASSLVGGTGELFF	TGCGCCAGCAGCTTGGTTGGAGGCACCGGGGAGCTGTTTTTT	.	.	TRBJ2-2	TRBV5-1
CASSLDRTGAYNEQFF	TGTGCCAGCAGTCTAGATCGGACAGGGGCCTACAATGAGCAGTTCTTC	.	TRBD1	TRBJ2-1	TRBV27
CASSLVGLRYEQYF	TGTGCCAGCAGTTTAGTGGGACTTCGCTACGAGCAGTACTTC	few	.	TRBJ2-7	TRBV27
CASSPSQGTGELFF	TGTGCCAGCAGCCCCTCGCAGGGAACCGGGGAGCTGTTTTTT	few	.	TRBJ2-2	TRBV7-9
CASGDQSLEQYF	TGCGCCAGCGGGGACCAGTCTCTCGAGCAGTACTTC	few	.	TRBJ2-7	TRBV5-1
CASSHQDPVLRDEQYF	TGTGCCAGCAGCCACCAAGACCCTGTTCTAAGAGACGAGCAGTACTTC	.	.	TRBJ2-7	TRBV3-1
CASSPRTDSSYEQYF	TGTGCCAGCTCACCTCGGACGGACAGCTCCTACGAGCAGTACTTC	.	.	TRBJ2-7	TRBV18
CASSYGDGNIQYF	TGTGCCAGCAGTTACGGGGACGGAAACATTCAGTACTTC	.	.	TRBJ2-4	TRBV6-2/TRBV6-3
CATSDSGTSGPSTDTQYF	TGTGCCACCAGTGATTCCGGGACTAGCGGCCCTAGCACAGATACGCAGTATTTT	many	TRBD2	TRBJ2-3	TRBV24-1
CASSPGFGELFF	TGTGCCAGCAGCCCGGGATTCGGGGAGCTGTTTTTT	few	.	TRBJ2-2	TRBV7-9
CASRNGALLSAVKNIQYF	TGTGCCAGCAGAAACGGGGCCCTGCTCTCCGCCGTCAAAAACATTCAGTACTTC	few	.	TRBJ2-4	TRBV11-2
CSVDNTQYF	TGCAGCGTTGATAATACGCAGTATTTT	few	.	TRBJ2-3	TRBV29-1
CASSLGSPLEQYF	TGTGCCAGCAGCTTGGGTTCTCCTCTCGAGCAGTACTTC	many	.	TRBJ2-7	TRBV5-6
CASTTLAEPVYEQYF	TGTGCCAGCACCACACTAGCGGAGCCCGTATACGAGCAGTACTTC	many	TRBD2	TRBJ2-7	TRBV6-2/TRBV6-3
CSSYDVGEGTEAFF	TGCAGTTCGTACGATGTGGGCGAGGGGACTGAAGCTTTCTTT	.	.	TRBJ1-1	TRBV20-1
CASSMSRDRGSYEQYF	TGTGCCAGCAGCATGAGCCGGGACAGGGGATCCTACGAGCAGTACTTC	many	TRBD1	TRBJ2-7	TRBV12-3/TRBV12-4
CASSQWDTQNSPLHF	TGCGCCAGCAGCCAGTGGGACACGCAAAATTCACCCCTCCACTTT	.	.	TRBJ1-6	TRBV4-1
CASSVGTGEEQYF	TGTGCCAGCAGCGTAGGTACGGGGGAGGAGCAGTACTTC	.	.	TRBJ2-7	TRBV9